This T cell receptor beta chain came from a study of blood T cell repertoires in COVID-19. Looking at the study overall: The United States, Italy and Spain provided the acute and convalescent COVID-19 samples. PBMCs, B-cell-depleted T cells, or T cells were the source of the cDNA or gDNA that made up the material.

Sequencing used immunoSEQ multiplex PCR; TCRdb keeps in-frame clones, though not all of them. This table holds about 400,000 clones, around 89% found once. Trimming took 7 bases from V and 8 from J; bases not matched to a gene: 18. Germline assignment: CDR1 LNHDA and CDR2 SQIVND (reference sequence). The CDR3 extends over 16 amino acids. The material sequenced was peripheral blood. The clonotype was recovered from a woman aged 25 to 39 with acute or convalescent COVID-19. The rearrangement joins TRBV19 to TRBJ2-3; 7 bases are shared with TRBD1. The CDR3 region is CASKPADRRGQSTQYF. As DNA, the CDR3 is TGTGCCAGTAAACCCGCGGACAGGCGAGGCCAGAGTACGCAGTATTTT.